This T cell receptor (beta chain) was captured by sequencing in a study of monozygotic twins with inflammatory bowel disease. Study-level points and caveats: Especially with disease activity, IBD patients had fewer clonotypes in common with others than healthy twins did. IBD-affected twins scored below their healthy co-twins in TCRbeta diversity (inverse Simpson). In patient repertoires, differing immunosuppressive treatments may have added some variability.

Per the germline V gene, CDR1 is SNHLY and CDR2 is FYNNEI. The CDR3 extends over 14 amino acids. Both TCRalpha and TCRbeta cDNA were subjected to two nested PCRs lasting roughly 16 and 10 cycles. TCRdb re-called the 5' RACE reads and catalogs CDR3 proteins one per entry, DNA excluded. The table for this sample gives over 100,000 distinct CDR3 sequences. On this clonotype: As yet, its antigen is unknown.

This TCR came from a human donor with ulcerative colitis or Crohn's disease, or a healthy co-twin of an affected twin (not recorded which). The sample consisted of blood. J is TRBJ2-5 and V is TRBV2. The CDR3 loop is CASRLGANQETQYF.